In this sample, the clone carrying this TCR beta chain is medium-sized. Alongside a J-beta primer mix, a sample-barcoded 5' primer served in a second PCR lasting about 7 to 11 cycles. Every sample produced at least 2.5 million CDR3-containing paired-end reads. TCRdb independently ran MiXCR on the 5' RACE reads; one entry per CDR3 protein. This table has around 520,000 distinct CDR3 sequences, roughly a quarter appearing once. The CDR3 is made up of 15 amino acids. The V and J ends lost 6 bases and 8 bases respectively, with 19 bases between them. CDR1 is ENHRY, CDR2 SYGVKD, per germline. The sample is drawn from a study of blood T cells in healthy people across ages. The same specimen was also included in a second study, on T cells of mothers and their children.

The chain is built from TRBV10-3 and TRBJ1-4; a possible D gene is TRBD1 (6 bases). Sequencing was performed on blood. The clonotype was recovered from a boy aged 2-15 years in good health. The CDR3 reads CAISGGQNGDEKLFF. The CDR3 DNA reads TGTGCCATCAGCGGCGGACAGAACGGGGACGAAAAACTGTTTTTT.